This entry lists 19 T cell receptor beta chains sequenced from one sample in a study of T-cell memory formation after mild COVID-19. From the 5' RACE reads, TCRdb called clonotypes with MiXCR, one entry per CDR3 protein. Of some 210,000 distinct CDR3 sequences in the sample, around 20% are singletons; the top ten hold roughly 2.3%. Sequences were obtained from PBMCs or a T cell subset sorted from them (not recorded which). The receptors come from an adult woman who had mild COVID-19 (a few samples of this study predate the infection). Cell type and time point are not known.

This sequence joins TRBV18 and TRBJ1-6, with TRBD1 identical over 10 bases. Unmatched junction bases numbered 12, after V lost 3 bases and J lost 10 bases. The CDR3 spans 17 residues. CDR1 and CDR2 from the germline V gene are KGHSH and LQKENI. The CDR3 protein is CASSPTGGSSIGSPLHF. DNA of the CDR3: TGTGCCAGCTCACCGACAGGGGGCTCCTCAATAGGGTCACCCCTCCACTTT. The full variable domain, with the rest looked up from reference TRBV18 and TRBJ1-6, is NAGVMQNPRHLVRRRGQEARLRCSPMKGHSHVYWYRQLPEEGLKFMVYLQKENIIDESGMPKERFSAEFPKEGPSILRIQQVVRGDSAAYFCASSPTGGSSIGSPLHFGNGTRLTVT.

This clonotype came up a few times. The chain employs TRBV7-2 and TRBJ2-1, with TRBD1 matching over 9 bases. Germline lookup yields CDR1 SGHTA and CDR2 FQGNSA. V was pared by 2 bases and J by 9 bases, with 14 bases of the junction left unmatched. This CDR3 is 17 amino acids long. The CDR3 region is CASSLRGGGQGSGEQFF. As DNA, the CDR3 is TGTGCCAGCAGCTTAAGGGGCGGGGGACAGGGCAGTGGTGAGCAGTTCTTC.

This clonotype was seen repeatedly, ten times or more. The chain joins TRBV27 to TRBJ1-5; TRBD1 agrees at 7 bases. Trimming at V came to 6 bases and at J to 4 bases, leaving 12 bases not matched to a gene. CDR3 length: 16 amino acids. The germline V gene has CDR1 MNHEY and CDR2 SMNVEV (reference sequence). The CDR3 protein is CASRPAYRGKNQPQHF. DNA of the CDR3: TGTGCCAGCAGGCCCGCATACAGGGGAAAGAATCAGCCCCAGCATTTT.

This chain links TRBV2 with TRBJ1-4; perhaps TRBD1 as D (5 bases). Trimming took off 1 base at V and 0 bases at J, with 6 bases between the two ends. CDR1 and CDR2 (germline): SNHLY, FYNNEI. The CDR3 is 15 amino acids. The CDR3 sequence is CASSEVGATNEKLFF. The DNA for the CDR3 is TGTGCCAGCAGTGAAGTAGGGGCAACTAATGAAAAACTGTTTTTT.

This clonotype occurred many times. The V and J genes are TRBV12-3 or TRBV12-4 and TRBJ2-7, with TRBD2 matching over 11 bases. Trimming cost V 6 bases and J 7 bases; bases outside gene matches: 8. CDR3 length equals 14 residues. The CDR3 DNA reads as TGTGCCAGCAGAGTAGCGGGAGGGCCAAGGGAGCAGTACTTC. It codes for CASRVAGGPREQYF.

The V gene is TRBV4-1, the J gene TRBJ1-2, with a possible D match to TRBD1 (6 bases). With 1 base removed from V and 9 bases from J, the gap between germline ends came to 12 bases. Per germline, CDR1 MGHRA and CDR2 YSYEKL. This CDR3 spans 13 amino acids. CDR3 residues: CASSQALGDSYTF. CDR3 in DNA: TGCGCCAGCAGCCAAGCTCTCGGGGACAGCTACACCTTC.

This clonotype showed up just a few times. The chain is built from TRBV11-1 and TRBJ2-3, with D perhaps assigned TRBD1 or TRBD2 (5 bases each). There are 14 residues in the CDR3. Deletions cut 5 bases from V and 1 base from J, with 10 bases between. From germline, CDR1 is SGHAT and CDR2 FQDESV (reference sequence). The DNA of the CDR3 is TGTGCCAGCAGCCGGGACGTCGGCACAGATACGCAGTATTTT. As protein: CASSRDVGTDTQYF.

This clonotype was seen more than once but under ten times. The chain recombines TRBV20-1 with TRBJ2-3, with a possible D match to TRBD1 (6 bases). Germline CDR1 is DFQATT and CDR2 is SNEGSKA (reference sequence). Trimming shortened V by 0 bases and J by 4 bases, and 11 bases separated the two germline ends. The CDR3 contains 14 residues. The CDR3 reads CSARDVRGADTQYF. DNA for the CDR3: TGCAGTGCTAGAGATGTCAGGGGTGCAGATACGCAGTATTTT.

CDR3 loop: CASSQGPGQGNTGELFF. In DNA form, the CDR3 reads TGCGCCAGCAGCCAAGGTCCCGGACAGGGTAACACCGGGGAGCTGTTTTTT. This sequence joins TRBV4-1 and TRBJ2-2; 8 nucleotides agree with TRBD1. The CDR3 totals 17 residues. V was pared by 1 base and J by 2 bases, with 6 bases of the junction left unmatched. The germline V gene encodes CDR1 MGHRA and CDR2 YSYEKL.

Only a few counts were recorded for this clonotype. The J gene is TRBJ1-1, the V gene TRBV7-2; D is possibly TRBD1 (5 bases). The CDR3 is 16 residues long. CDR1 and CDR2 (germline): SGHTA, FQGNSA. The V end was cut by 0 bases, the J end by 1 base, with 12 bases between. The CDR3 reads CASSLAGGGRNTEAFF. DNA for the CDR3: TGTGCCAGCAGCTTAGCAGGTGGGGGGAGGAACACTGAAGCTTTCTTT. Filled out from reference TRBV7-2 and TRBJ1-1, the complete variable domain reads GAGVSQSPSNKVTEKGKDVELRCDPISGHTALYWYRQSLGQGLEFLIYFQGNSAPDKSGLPSDRFSAERTGGSVSTLTIQRTQQEDSAVYLCASSLAGGGRNTEAFFGQGTRLTVV.

The chain combines TRBV25-1 with TRBJ2-1; TRBD1 agrees at 11 bases. The V and J ends lost 5 bases and 3 bases, in that order; junction bases with no gene match: 6. The length of the CDR3 is 16 residues. Germline assignment: CDR1 MGHDK and CDR2 SYGVNS. The CDR3 sequence: CASSWGQGGGYNEQFF. The CDR3 DNA is TGTGCCAGCAGTTGGGGACAGGGGGGTGGCTACAATGAGCAGTTCTTC.

This chain links TRBV6-6 with TRBJ2-3, with D possibly matching TRBD2 (6 bases). V lost 2 bases to trimming and J lost 2 bases, with 14 bases between them. The germline V gene has CDR1 MNHNY and CDR2 SVGAGI (reference sequence). This CDR3 is built from 16 residues. CDR3 sequence: CASSYQGGKFTDTQYF. CDR3 sequence (DNA): TGTGCCAGCAGTTACCAGGGCGGGAAGTTCACAGATACGCAGTATTTT.

This clonotype was counted between two and nine times. This sequence joins TRBV5-1 and TRBJ1-3; D is unclear. The CDR3 has 13 amino acids. V lost 1 base to trimming and J lost 1 base, with 3 bases between them. The germline gives CDR1 SGHRS, CDR2 YFSETQ. This chain's CDR3 is CASSLQSGNTIYF. The CDR3 DNA sequence: TGCGCCAGCAGCTTGCAATCTGGAAACACCATATATTTT.

This clonotype was seen more than once but under ten times. CDR3 nucleotides: TGTGCCAGCAGCTTGGACGTTGAACATGGCTACACCTTC. This sequence encodes CASSLDVEHGYTF. The gene calls are TRBV5-6 and TRBJ1-2; D is ambiguous. Germline V gene data show CDR1 as SGHDT and CDR2 as YYEEEE. The CDR3 has 13 amino acids. The V and J ends lost 0 bases and 6 bases respectively, with 9 bases between them.

In this sample, this clonotype turned up many times. The rearrangement uses TRBV15 and TRBJ2-5; D might be TRBD1 (5 bases). Between the trimmed V and J ends, which lost 0 bases and 4 bases, there was a span of 9 bases. CDR3 length: 14 amino acids. Germline lookup yields CDR1 LNHNV and CDR2 YYDKDF (reference sequence). CDR3 region: CATSRDRQGETQYF. Written as DNA, the CDR3 is TGTGCCACCAGCAGAGATCGGCAGGGAGAGACCCAGTACTTC.

This clonotype was counted a few times. This chain links TRBV7-8 with TRBJ1-1, with TRBD1 matching over 9 bases. Trimming at V came to 5 bases and at J to 6 bases, leaving 13 bases not matched to a gene. Germline V gene sequence: CDR1 SGHVS, CDR2 FQNEAQ. This CDR3 has 16 amino acids. CDR3 in amino acids: CASSRLIGQGRAEAFF. The CDR3 nucleotides are TGTGCCAGCAGCCGGCTAATAGGACAGGGGAGAGCTGAAGCTTTCTTT. Combining the CDR3 with reference TRBV7-8 and TRBJ1-1 gives the whole variable domain GAGVSQSPRYKVAKRGQDVALRCDPISGHVSLFWYQQALGQGPEFLTYFQNEAQLDKSGLPSDRFFAERPEGSVSTLKIQRTQQEDSAVYLCASSRLIGQGRAEAFFGQGTRLTVV.

In its sample, this clonotype was seen once. The rearrangement uses TRBV24-1 and TRBJ2-1; D gene uncertain. Looked up from germline, CDR1 is KGHDR and CDR2 is SFDVKD. The length of the CDR3 is 14 residues. V was trimmed by 1 base and J by 8 bases, leaving 11 bases between them. CDR3 nucleotide sequence: TGTGCCACCAGTGATTTTGGGCAGGTCGATGAGCAGTTCTTC. This sequence encodes CATSDFGQVDEQFF.

This clonotype turned up a few times. The chain links TRBV20-1 to TRBJ1-2; possibly TRBD1 for D (6 bases). V was pared by 0 bases and J by 4 bases, with 12 bases between. Germline V CDR1 and CDR2: DFQATT, SNEGSKA (reference sequence). The CDR3 loop spans 14 amino acids. CDR3 coding DNA: TGCAGTGCTAGAGATGGGGGGCAGGGCTATGGCTACACCTTC. Amino acids: CSARDGGQGYGYTF.

By sample fraction, this clonotype is medium-sized. The V and J genes are TRBV5-1 and TRBJ1-1, with 8 nucleotides matching TRBD1. V dropped 3 bases and J dropped 1; count of bases not matched to a gene: 8. Germline CDR1 reads SGHRS; CDR2 reads YFSETQ. The CDR3 sequence is 16 residues long. This chain's CDR3 is CASSSGDRSPNTEAFF. In DNA form, the CDR3 reads TGCGCCAGCAGCTCGGGGGACAGGAGCCCGAACACTGAAGCTTTCTTT.